This TCR beta chain was sequenced for a study of beta chain features in type 1 diabetes. Study-level findings and limits: When Type 1 diabetes patients were examined, their TCRB CDR3s proved moderately but significantly shorter in all four CD4+ subsets.

Sorted CD4+ subsets: naive, central memory, regulatory, stem cell-like memory (CD45RO/CCR7/CD25/CD127/CD95/CD27 panel). Each of the sorted populations had a purity greater than 98%. Reverse transcribing all isolated RNA meant expressed TCRB transcripts were sequenced. Only in-frame clones appear in the TCRdb table, and some are missing; sequencing was by immunoSEQ multiplex PCR. The sample lists roughly 240,000 clones, around 14% seen once, with 0.026% in the top ten. The CDR3 contains 14 residues. CDR1 and CDR2 from the germline V gene are SGHDT and YYEEEE. Trimming took 1 base from V and 8 from J; bases not matched to a gene: 8. A few counts support this clone. The antigen is not known.

This chain joins TRBV5-6 and TRBJ1-2; 7 bases fit TRBD1. Sequences were obtained from naive CD4+ T cells from blood. This receptor was identified in a woman between 40 and 50 years old in good health. The CDR3 sequence is CASSLPDRVVGYTF. The CDR3 DNA is TGTGCCAGCAGCTTGCCCGACAGGGTGGTGGGCTACACCTTC.